This entry concerns a single T cell receptor beta chain. Under the authors' procedure: Amplification of reference gene primers provided the estimated nucleated cell counts. This table comes from immunoSEQ multiplex PCR, and its TCRdb copy is limited to in-frame clones, with some not included. V and J calls and clone size are given by that table; D and trimming were obtained from the DNA. Seen here are 270,000 or so clones, approximately 77% observed once, and the top ten hold around 3.2%. Germline CDR1 is MNHEY and CDR2 is SVGAGI. The CDR3 totals 13 residues. V trimming: 6 bases; J trimming: 7 bases; junction bases outside the gene matches: 2. This sample is drawn from a study of blood T cell repertoires in COVID-19. Study-level background: The United States, Italy and Spain were the sources of the acute and convalescent COVID-19 samples. T cells, B-cell-depleted T cells, or PBMCs provided the cDNA or gDNA that served as material.

This TCR came from a woman between 18 and 30 years old with acute or convalescent COVID-19. This chain links TRBV6-5 with TRBJ1-6, with 8 bases lining up with TRBD1. The sample taken for sequencing was peripheral blood. CDR3 loop: CASSDRGNSPLHF. Written as DNA, the CDR3 is TGTGCCAGCAGCGACAGGGGAAATTCACCCCTCCACTTT.